This T cell receptor (beta chain) was sequenced during a study of T cell responses to AZD1222 COVID-19 vaccine (dated by TCRdb to about 2021). As for the study more broadly: A total of 233 trial participants underwent TCR sequencing, of whom approximately 200 had received two doses of AZD1222 and around 26 had received two doses of the MenACWY control vaccine. Trial participants were enrolled into age subgroups of 18-55, 56-69 and 70-plus years, which contained about 150, 28 and 57 TCR-sequenced participants, respectively. Overall study outcomes, separate from this receptor: A significant rise in spike-specific TCR breadth and depth was observed after two AZD1222 doses relative to day 0 and relative to MenACWY recipients. Only six AZD1222 recipients were SARS-CoV-2 seropositive at baseline, limiting conclusions about previously exposed vaccinees. The vaccine-associated CD4 TCRs covered the entire spike protein, and the dominant responses fell in regions 160-218 and 743-854. In the small 56-69-year group, the increase in depth fell short of significance, most likely because of low power. Reportedly, close to half of the unique spike-specific TCRs recognized epitopes lying outside the regions that are mutated in the B.1.351 and B.1.1.7 variants. Because no samples from the day 14 peak response were available, repertoires could be characterized only after the peak T cell response. Participants were mostly white British and included more females than males, and it was suggested by the authors that clonal diversity may have been underestimated.

The CDR3 regions of human TCRbeta chains were analyzed by immunosequencing. The authors processed their data as follows. TCRs in the repertoires were matched against a reference library of SARS-CoV-2-specific TCRs that had been generated with the MIRA antigen-specificity platform. Breadth was defined as the fraction of unique TCRs that were SARS-CoV-2-associated. Depth was defined as the fraction of total T cells that were SARS-CoV-2-associated. Using the MIRA data, each spike-specific TCR was assigned both to the spike region to which the TCR was reactive and to a CD4 or CD8 class. Log10-transformed breadth and depth values were compared by one-way ANOVA with Sidak's multiple comparisons tests. TCRdb stores this immuneACCESS table with in-frame sequences only. Part of the clones is absent; in the studies checked, under half of the shortfall reflects unresolved V genes, and no reason is known for the rest. V and J calls and clone size are as listed in that table; D and trimming were resolved from the DNA. Across this sample there are roughly 110,000 clones, with nearly 90% seen only once. Together, the top ten hold 4.8% of the sample.

Read against the paper, the sample's time point label means: about 28 days (+/-7) after the second vaccine dose. Because spike-specific TCR depth and breadth did not differ between the two schedules, AZD1222 recipients who got a second dose at roughly 4 weeks were pooled with those who got a second dose at roughly 12 weeks. Vaccinee samples came from UK trials COV001 and COV002, including a single-blind randomized controlled phase 2/3 trial of AZD1222 (ChAdOx1 nCoV-19) in healthy adults. For TCRbeta chain sequencing, PBMC samples from trial participants were taken at day 0 and at day 28 after the second dose. Concerning this clone itself: Its antigen is not yet known. The input lacks base qualities; no much larger clone sits a single base away.

The TCR sequence derives from an adult who received the AZD1222 COVID-19 vaccine. The sample here was peripheral blood, taken 28 days after the second AZD1222 dose.

The sequence in DNA is TGTGCCAGCTCCCAGGGGGGGGGCGGTCAGCCCCAGCATTTT. Translated, this is CASSQGGGGQPQHF. Recombination joined TRBV28 with TRBJ1-5; TRBD1 matches 7 bases in the middle. Taken from cysteine to phenylalanine, the CDR3 has 14 residues. Just the 42-base CDR3 DNA is kept, in frame starting at base 1. Germline trimming amounts to 8 bases on V and 6 bases on J, with 10 as the count of junction bases outside the gene matches. CDR1 and CDR2 (MDHEN, SYDVKM) derive from the germline V gene.